What follows are 18 T cell receptor beta chains derived from one specimen sequenced in a study of T cell responses to AZD1222 COVID-19 vaccine. Sequencing used immunoSEQ multiplex PCR; TCRdb keeps in-frame clones, though not all of them. Among about 150,000 clones, about 91% were seen once, and the ten largest hold approximately 4.4%. The sequenced sample was peripheral blood, obtained on day 0 of AZD1222 vaccination. These receptors came from an adult in good health.

V usage is TRBV5-1 and J usage is TRBJ1-1; 9 bases fit TRBD1. V was clipped by 0 bases and J by 0 bases; unmatched bases: 3. The CDR3 has 16 amino acids. In germline, CDR1 is SGHRS, CDR2 YFSETQ. Here the CDR3 DNA reads TGCGCCAGCAGCTTGGTGGGACAGGGATTGAACACTGAAGCTTTCTTT. Protein product: CASSLVGQGLNTEAFF. Full variable domain (missing parts from reference TRBV5-1 and TRBJ1-1): KAGVTQTPRYLIKTRGQQVTLSCSPISGHRSVSWYQQTPGQGLQFLFEYFSETQRNKGNFPGRFSGRQFSNSRSEMNVSTLELGDSALYLCASSLVGQGLNTEAFFGQGTRLTVV.

The V call is TRBV27, the J call TRBJ2-1, with 7 bases fitting TRBD1. Germline-derived CDR1 and CDR2 are MNHEY and SMNVEV (reference sequence). V was pared by 5 bases and J by 5 bases, with 18 bases of the junction left unmatched. This CDR3 has 18 amino acids. As DNA, the CDR3 is TGTGCCAGCAGTCCCCTAAGACAGGGTCTCCTCCTACACAATGAGCAGTTCTTC. Translated, it gives CASSPLRQGLLLHNEQFF.

The genes are TRBV7-3 and TRBJ2-3, with unresolved D. V lost 3 bases and J lost 4, with 8 bases in between. Looked up from germline, CDR1 is SGHTA and CDR2 is FQGTGA. The CDR3 extends over 13 amino acids. The CDR3 DNA sequence: TGTGCCAGCAGCTTGGAACGGGCAGATACGCAGTATTTT. Its translation is CASSLERADTQYF.

Only one count was recorded for this clone. The chain carries TRBV27 and TRBJ2-1; D not certain. The CDR3 loop spans 13 amino acids. The germline V and J ends were trimmed by 0 bases and 5 bases, with 5 bases remaining between them. CDR1 and CDR2 from the germline V gene are MNHEY and SMNVEV (reference sequence). The CDR3 coding sequence is TGTGCCAGCAGTTTATCAGGTGACAATGAGCAGTTCTTC. Its translation is CASSLSGDNEQFF.

The genes are TRBV27 and TRBJ1-6, with TRBD1 matching 9 bases. Germline trimming cut 4 bases from V and 8 bases from J; bases unmatched to any gene: 9. This CDR3 is built from 16 residues. Germline values: CDR1 MNHEY, CDR2 SMNVEV (reference sequence). This CDR3 is CASSSRYRGRDSPLHF. Written as DNA, the CDR3 is TGTGCCAGCAGTTCCCGGTACAGGGGGCGCGATTCACCCCTCCACTTT.

The chain joins TRBV19 to TRBJ1-2, with D hard to call. The CDR3 loop spans 15 amino acids. Trimming took off 2 bases at V and 3 bases at J, with 13 bases between the two ends. The germline gives CDR1 LNHDA, CDR2 SQIVND (reference sequence). This CDR3 reads CASSILLGRDYGYTF. CDR3 nucleotide sequence: TGTGCCAGTAGTATACTTTTAGGGCGGGACTATGGCTACACCTTC.

The chain joins TRBV28 to TRBJ1-2; possible D gene TRBD1, 5 bases. The germline V gene has CDR1 MDHEN and CDR2 SYDVKM. Trimming stripped 6 bases from V and 4 bases from J, with 15 bases between. The CDR3 contains 14 residues. CDR3 sequence reads: CASRFHAGAYGYTF. The CDR3 region has the DNA TGTGCCAGCAGATTCCACGCCGGGGCCTATGGCTACACCTTC.

CDR3 DNA sequence: TGTGCCAGCACGGGGGACGGGAACACTGAAGCTTTCTTT. Translation: CASTGDGNTEAFF. This chain joins TRBV12-3 or TRBV12-4 and TRBJ1-1; perhaps TRBD1 as D (5 bases). CDR3 length: 13 amino acids. V lost 7 bases and J 1 base, leaving 10 bases between the germline ends.

The chain joins TRBV7-2 to TRBJ2-7, with D hard to call. The CDR3 contains 13 residues. CDR1 is SGHTA and CDR2 is FQGNSA in the germline V gene. The ends were cut back, 5 bases at V and 3 bases at J, with 11 bases in the middle. Here the CDR3 reads CASSRYRDYEQYF. In DNA form, the CDR3 reads TGTGCCAGCAGCAGGTATAGAGACTACGAGCAGTACTTC.

The chain links TRBV5-1 to TRBJ1-4; D possibly corresponds to TRBD1 (6 bases). V lost 2 bases and J 8 bases, leaving 13 bases between the germline ends. This CDR3 comprises 14 residues. Germline CDR1 and CDR2: SGHRS and YFSETQ. DNA for the CDR3: TGCGCCAGCAGCTTCGACAGGCAAAAGGAAAAACTGTTTTTT. It specifies CASSFDRQKEKLFF. Full variable domain (outside the CDR3, taken from reference TRBV5-1 and TRBJ1-4): KAGVTQTPRYLIKTRGQQVTLSCSPISGHRSVSWYQQTPGQGLQFLFEYFSETQRNKGNFPGRFSGRQFSNSRSEMNVSTLELGDSALYLCASSFDRQKEKLFFGSGTQLSVL.

This chain connects TRBV27 to TRBJ2-1, with 10 bases matching TRBD2. The junction had 16 bases not matched to a gene; V was cut back by 5 bases and J by 9 bases. This CDR3 has 17 residues. Germline V gene sequence: CDR1 MNHEY, CDR2 SMNVEV (reference sequence). This CDR3 is CASSPRSRAGGPSEQFF. DNA of the CDR3: TGTGCCAGCAGTCCCCGATCCCGAGCGGGAGGGCCTAGTGAGCAGTTCTTC.

As regards this clone: Other DNA sequences in the same sample also yield this CDR3. This chain connects TRBV5-4 to TRBJ2-5; D gene uncertain. V lost 0 bases, J lost 4 bases, and 7 bases lay in between. Germline V gene data show CDR1 as SGHNT and CDR2 as YYREEE (reference sequence). This CDR3 has 13 residues. The CDR3 sequence is CASSLVGGETQYF. In DNA form, the CDR3 reads TGTGCCAGCAGCTTGGTTGGTGGAGAGACCCAGTACTTC.

The chain has TRBV6-5 and TRBJ2-1, with D possibly being TRBD2 (7 bases). The V end lost 6 bases, the J end lost 6 bases, and 15 bases lay between the germline ends. CDR1 is MNHEY and CDR2 is SVGAGI in the germline V gene. The CDR3 has 14 residues. Here the CDR3 reads CASRMTRGGNEQFF. The CDR3 coding sequence is TGTGCCAGCAGGATGACTAGGGGGGGCAATGAGCAGTTCTTC.

V is TRBV28 and J is TRBJ2-1; the match to TRBD2 covers 9 bases. Trimming removed 2 bases from V and 4 bases from J; junction bases left unmatched: 6. The length of the CDR3 is 16 residues. Germline CDR1 reads MDHEN; CDR2 reads SYDVKM. The CDR3 loop reads CASSLTAGGGYNEQFF. The CDR3 DNA reads TGTGCCAGCAGTTTAACCGCGGGAGGGGGGTACAATGAGCAGTTCTTC.

The rearrangement uses TRBV11-2 and TRBJ1-2, with a tentative D call TRBD1 (5 bases). CDR1 SGHAT and CDR2 FQNNGV come from the germline V gene. The CDR3 runs 13 residues. V lost 5 bases, J lost 0 bases, and 7 bases lay in between. The DNA of the CDR3 is TGTGCCAGCAGCCAGACAGCTAACTATGGCTACACCTTC. It encodes CASSQTANYGYTF.

This sequence joins TRBV11-3 and TRBJ2-7, with TRBD1 matching over 9 bases. Germline trimming cut 5 bases from V and 7 bases from J; bases unmatched to any gene: 6. The germline gives CDR1 SGHNT, CDR2 YENEEA. The CDR3 consists of 13 residues. The CDR3 here is CASSRDRAGEQYF. As DNA, the CDR3 is TGTGCCAGCAGCCGGGACAGGGCAGGGGAGCAGTACTTC.

The chain couples TRBV5-4 to TRBJ2-3; 13 bases match TRBD2. V lost 4 bases, J lost 1 base, and 6 bases stayed unmatched. The germline CDR1 and CDR2 sequences are SGHNT and YYREEE (reference sequence). This CDR3 is built from 17 residues. The CDR3 coding sequence is TGTGCCAGCAGCGGGACTAGCGGGATCTCCGGCACAGATACGCAGTATTTT. Its translation is CASSGTSGISGTDTQYF.

The V call is TRBV10-2, the J call TRBJ2-7; possible D gene TRBD2, 5 bases. Germline CDR1 WSHSY, CDR2 SAAADI. V lost 3 bases, J lost 7 bases, and 10 bases lay in between. This CDR3 region has 12 residues. In DNA, the CDR3 is TGCGCCAGCAGTGATACTAGTGGGGAGCAGTACTTC. The encoded protein is CASSDTSGEQYF.